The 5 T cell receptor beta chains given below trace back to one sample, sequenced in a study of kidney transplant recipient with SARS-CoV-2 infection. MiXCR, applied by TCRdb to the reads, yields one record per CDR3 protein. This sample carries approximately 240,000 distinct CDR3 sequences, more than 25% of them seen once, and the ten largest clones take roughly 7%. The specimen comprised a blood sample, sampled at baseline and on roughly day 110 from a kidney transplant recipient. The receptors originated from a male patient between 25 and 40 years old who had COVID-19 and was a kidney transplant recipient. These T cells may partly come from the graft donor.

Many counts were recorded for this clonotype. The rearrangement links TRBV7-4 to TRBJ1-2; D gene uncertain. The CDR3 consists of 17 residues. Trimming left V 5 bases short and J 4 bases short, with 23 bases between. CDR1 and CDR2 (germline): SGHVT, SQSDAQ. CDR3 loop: CASSNINSARKTYGYTF. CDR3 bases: TGTGCCAGCAGCAATATCAATTCAGCTCGAAAGACCTATGGCTACACCTTC.

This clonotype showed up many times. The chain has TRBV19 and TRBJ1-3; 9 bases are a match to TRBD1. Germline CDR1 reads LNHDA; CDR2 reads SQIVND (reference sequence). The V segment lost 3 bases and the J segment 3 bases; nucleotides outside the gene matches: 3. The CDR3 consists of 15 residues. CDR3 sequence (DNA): TGTGCCAGTAGTATTTGGGACAGGGATGGAAACACCATATATTTT. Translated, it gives CASSIWDRDGNTIYF.

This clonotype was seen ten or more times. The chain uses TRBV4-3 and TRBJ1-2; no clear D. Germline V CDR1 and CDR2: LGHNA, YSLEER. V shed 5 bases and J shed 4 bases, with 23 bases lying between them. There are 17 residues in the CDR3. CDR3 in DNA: TGCGCCAGCAGCATGCACGGAGGACGTCGAAAGACCTATGGCTACACCTTC. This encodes CASSMHGGRRKTYGYTF.

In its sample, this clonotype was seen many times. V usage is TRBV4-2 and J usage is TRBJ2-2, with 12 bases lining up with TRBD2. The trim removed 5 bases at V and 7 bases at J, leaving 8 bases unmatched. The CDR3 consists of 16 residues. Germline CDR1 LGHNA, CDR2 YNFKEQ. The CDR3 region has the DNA TGTGCCAGCAGCGCACGACTAGCGGGAGATGTCGGGGAGCTGTTTTTT. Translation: CASSARLAGDVGELFF.

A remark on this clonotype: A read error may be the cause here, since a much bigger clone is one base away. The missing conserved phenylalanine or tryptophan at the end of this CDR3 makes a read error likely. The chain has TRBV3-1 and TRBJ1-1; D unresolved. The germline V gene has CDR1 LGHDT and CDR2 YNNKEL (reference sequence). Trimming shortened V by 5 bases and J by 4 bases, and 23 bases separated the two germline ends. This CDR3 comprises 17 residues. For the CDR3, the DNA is TGTGCCAGCAGCGTCAAACCTCCCATTTCAATTCGCACTGAAGCTTTCTCT. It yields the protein CASSVKPPISIRTEAFS.